A selection of T cell receptor beta chains follows, all from one sample in a study of shared clonotypes between healthy human individuals. Method: immunoSEQ multiplex PCR; TCRdb's copy keeps in-frame clones and lacks some. The sample lists around 2,000,000 clones; 85% to 95% were seen once. What was sequenced was naive CD4+ T cells sorted from blood. The receptors stem from a man between 18 and 29 years old in good health. Both conserved end residues are part of each CDR3. Each record gives: J gene, clone size, D gene, V gene, CDR3 length, CDR3 DNA, CDR3 protein. A D gene is named only where the DNA matches it firmly. Clone size is shown for a subset of rows, as once, few, many or a class of expanded clone.

J gene: TRBJ2-1
clone size: NA
D gene: TRBD2
V gene: TRBV7-2
CDR3 length: 15
CDR3 DNA: TGTGCCAGCAGCTTACGTCTAGTAGCGGGAAATGAGCAGTTCTTC
CDR3 protein: CASSLRLVAGNEQFF

J gene: TRBJ2-6
clone size: NA
D gene: NA
V gene: TRBV4-2
CDR3 length: 16
CDR3 DNA: TGTGCCAGCAGCCAAGATGTGATCTCTGGGGCCAACGTCCTGACTTTC
CDR3 protein: CASSQDVISGANVLTF

J gene: TRBJ2-1
clone size: NA
D gene: TRBD1
V gene: TRBV2
CDR3 length: 14
CDR3 DNA: TGTGCCAGCACTGGACAGGGATCTCCCAATGAGCAGTTCTTC
CDR3 protein: CASTGQGSPNEQFF

J gene: TRBJ2-7
clone size: once
D gene: NA
V gene: TRBV18
CDR3 length: 15
CDR3 DNA: TGTGCCAGCTCCCCCACCTCCCAGGGTTCCTACGAGCAGTACTTC
CDR3 protein: CASSPTSQGSYEQYF

J gene: TRBJ2-1
clone size: NA
D gene: TRBD2
V gene: TRBV7-3
CDR3 length: 16
CDR3 DNA: TGTGCCAGCAGCTCCCTTGGACTAGTCCCATTCAATGAGCAGTTCTTC
CDR3 protein: CASSSLGLVPFNEQFF

J gene: TRBJ2-3
clone size: NA
D gene: TRBD1
V gene: TRBV9
CDR3 length: 15
CDR3 DNA: TGTGCCAGCAGCCCAGAGGGCAGGGGGACAGATACGCAGTATTTT
CDR3 protein: CASSPEGRGTDTQYF

J gene: TRBJ2-7
clone size: once
D gene: TRBD1
V gene: TRBV11-2
CDR3 length: 14
CDR3 DNA: TGTGCCAGCACCCCCGGGACAGACTCCTACGAGCAGTACTTC
CDR3 protein: CASTPGTDSYEQYF

J gene: TRBJ1-2
clone size: NA
D gene: NA
V gene: TRBV29-1
CDR3 length: 14
CDR3 DNA: TGCAGCGTTGAAACCCCGAGGGAGTTAGGGGGCTACACCTTC
CDR3 protein: CSVETPRELGGYTF

J gene: TRBJ2-7
clone size: NA
D gene: NA
V gene: TRBV2
CDR3 length: 12
CDR3 DNA: TGTGCCAGCAGTCCCGACAGATACGAGCAGTACTTC
CDR3 protein: CASSPDRYEQYF

J gene: TRBJ1-5
clone size: NA
D gene: NA
V gene: TRBV28
CDR3 length: 12
CDR3 DNA: TGTGCCAGCAGTTTGGGGCAACAGCCCCAGCATTTT
CDR3 protein: CASSLGQQPQHF

J gene: TRBJ2-1
clone size: NA
D gene: TRBD2
V gene: TRBV11-2
CDR3 length: 17
CDR3 DNA: TGTGCCAGCAGCTTAGGAAGTAGCGGGGGCTCCTACAATGAGCAGTTCTTC
CDR3 protein: CASSLGSSGGSYNEQFF

J gene: TRBJ2-6
clone size: NA
D gene: NA
V gene: TRBV6-4
CDR3 length: 14
CDR3 DNA: TGTGCCCCCAGTATTCCCTCTAGGTCCAACGTCCTGACTTTC
CDR3 protein: CAPSIPSRSNVLTF

J gene: TRBJ2-2
clone size: NA
D gene: NA
V gene: TRBV19
CDR3 length: 16
CDR3 DNA: TGTGCCAGTAGTGCCCCAGGGGCCCGGAACACCGGGGAGCTGTTTTTT
CDR3 protein: CASSAPGARNTGELFF

J gene: TRBJ2-1
clone size: NA
D gene: TRBD2
V gene: TRBV4-1
CDR3 length: 17
CDR3 DNA: TGCGCCAGCAGCCAAGATAGAGGGCGGGGGGGCGGCAATGAGCAGTTCTTC
CDR3 protein: CASSQDRGRGGGNEQFF

J gene: TRBJ2-3
clone size: NA
D gene: TRBD1
V gene: TRBV9
CDR3 length: 17
CDR3 DNA: TGTGCCAGCAGCGTAGGTGCTGCGACAGGGGGCACAGATACGCAGTATTTT
CDR3 protein: CASSVGAATGGTDTQYF

J gene: TRBJ1-1
clone size: few
D gene: NA
V gene: TRBV7-2
CDR3 length: 15
CDR3 DNA: TGTGCCAGCAGCTCCAGCCCAGACAGGACCAATGAAGCTTTCTTT
CDR3 protein: CASSSSPDRTNEAFF

J gene: TRBJ1-6
clone size: NA
D gene: NA
V gene: TRBV30
CDR3 length: 13
CDR3 DNA: TGTGCCTGGAGTGTACTTGGGGGTTCACCCCTCCACTTT
CDR3 protein: CAWSVLGGSPLHF

J gene: TRBJ1-1
clone size: NA
D gene: NA
V gene: TRBV20-1
CDR3 length: 11
CDR3 DNA: TGCAGTGCTAGCTGGGATACTGAAGCTTTCTTT
CDR3 protein: CSASWDTEAFF

J gene: TRBJ2-3
clone size: NA
D gene: NA
V gene: TRBV27
CDR3 length: 16
CDR3 DNA: TGTGCCAGCAGTTCGTCGGAGGGCTTTAGCACAGATACGCAGTATTTT
CDR3 protein: CASSSSEGFSTDTQYF

J gene: TRBJ2-3
clone size: NA
D gene: TRBD2
V gene: TRBV25-1
CDR3 length: 16
CDR3 DNA: TGTGCCAGCAGTCCCCGGACTAGCGGGTTCACAGATACGCAGTATTTT
CDR3 protein: CASSPRTSGFTDTQYF

J gene: TRBJ2-7
clone size: NA
D gene: NA
V gene: TRBV18
CDR3 length: 12
CDR3 DNA: TGTGCCAGCTCTCCCACAGGGCACGAGCAGTACTTC
CDR3 protein: CASSPTGHEQYF

J gene: TRBJ2-2
clone size: NA
D gene: TRBD2
V gene: TRBV7-8
CDR3 length: 19
CDR3 DNA: TGTGCCAGCAGCTTGAGGACTAGCGGGAGAGGGTATGAGGCCGGGGAGCTGTTTTTT
CDR3 protein: CASSLRTSGRGYEAGELFF

J gene: TRBJ2-7
clone size: NA
D gene: NA
V gene: TRBV18
CDR3 length: 15
CDR3 DNA: TGTGCCAGCTCACCTGGCGGGCCCGGCTCCTACGAGCAGTACTTC
CDR3 protein: CASSPGGPGSYEQYF

J gene: TRBJ1-6
clone size: NA
D gene: NA
V gene: TRBV7-9
CDR3 length: 15
CDR3 DNA: TGTGCCAGCAGCTGGTGGACGGTCGAAGATTCACCCCTCCACTTT
CDR3 protein: CASSWWTVEDSPLHF

J gene: TRBJ2-7
clone size: NA
D gene: NA
V gene: TRBV7-8
CDR3 length: 17
CDR3 DNA: TGTGCCAGCAGCTTAGCCGGCCCGGGGGCCGCATCCTACGAGCAGTACTTC
CDR3 protein: CASSLAGPGAASYEQYF

J gene: TRBJ2-3
clone size: NA
D gene: NA
V gene: TRBV10-3
CDR3 length: 13
CDR3 DNA: TGTGCCATCAGTGCTGATAGAACAGATACGCAGTATTTT
CDR3 protein: CAISADRTDTQYF

J gene: TRBJ1-5
clone size: NA
D gene: TRBD1
V gene: TRBV28
CDR3 length: 16
CDR3 DNA: TGTGCCAGCAGTTACCGGGGACAGGGGGCAGGTCAGCCCCAGCATTTT
CDR3 protein: CASSYRGQGAGQPQHF

J gene: TRBJ1-5
clone size: NA
D gene: NA
V gene: TRBV11-2
CDR3 length: 14
CDR3 DNA: TGTGCCAGCAGCTTAGCCAGCTATAATCAGCCCCAGCATTTT
CDR3 protein: CASSLASYNQPQHF

J gene: TRBJ2-7
clone size: many
D gene: NA
V gene: TRBV5-1
CDR3 length: 14
CDR3 DNA: TGCGCCAGCAGCTTGAGCGCCGTTACCTACGAGCAGTACTTC
CDR3 protein: CASSLSAVTYEQYF

J gene: TRBJ2-1
clone size: NA
D gene: TRBD2
V gene: TRBV5-1
CDR3 length: 15
CDR3 DNA: TGCGCCAGCAGCTTGGCCCCGGGAGGATACGGTGAGCAGTTCTTC
CDR3 protein: CASSLAPGGYGEQFF

J gene: TRBJ1-5
clone size: NA
D gene: TRBD1
V gene: TRBV10-3
CDR3 length: 14
CDR3 DNA: TGTGCCATCTCCGGGACAGGGCAAGGTAAGCCCCAGCATTTT
CDR3 protein: CAISGTGQGKPQHF

J gene: TRBJ2-2
clone size: NA
D gene: NA
V gene: TRBV9
CDR3 length: 15
CDR3 DNA: TGTGCCAGCAGCGTACTAGTCGGCGGGGCCGGGGAGCTGTTTTTT
CDR3 protein: CASSVLVGGAGELFF

J gene: TRBJ2-1
clone size: NA
D gene: TRBD2
V gene: TRBV14
CDR3 length: 14
CDR3 DNA: TGTGCCAGCAGCAAGCGGGAGGTCTACAATGAGCAGTTCTTC
CDR3 protein: CASSKREVYNEQFF

J gene: TRBJ1-1
clone size: once
D gene: NA
V gene: TRBV6-1
CDR3 length: 14
CDR3 DNA: TGTGCCAGCAGTGAAGTGGTGGGGCGGGATGAAGCTTTCTTT
CDR3 protein: CASSEVVGRDEAFF

J gene: TRBJ1-1
clone size: NA
D gene: NA
V gene: TRBV30
CDR3 length: 15
CDR3 DNA: TGTGCCTGGAGTGTACGGAGGACAGCAAACACTGAAGCTTTCTTT
CDR3 protein: CAWSVRRTANTEAFF

J gene: TRBJ1-2
clone size: NA
D gene: NA
V gene: TRBV21-1
CDR3 length: 15
CDR3 DNA: TGTGCCAGCAGCAGACCGGGGACAGTTAAATATGGCTACACCTTC
CDR3 protein: CASSRPGTVKYGYTF

J gene: TRBJ1-1
clone size: NA
D gene: NA
V gene: TRBV7-9
CDR3 length: 13
CDR3 DNA: TGTGCCAGCAGCCAGAAACAGAACACTGAAGCTTTCTTT
CDR3 protein: CASSQKQNTEAFF

J gene: TRBJ1-6
clone size: NA
D gene: TRBD1
V gene: TRBV7-2
CDR3 length: 14
CDR3 DNA: TGTGCCAGCAGCCGTGACAGGGTGACGGCACCCCTCCACTTT
CDR3 protein: CASSRDRVTAPLHF

J gene: TRBJ2-5
clone size: few
D gene: NA
V gene: TRBV5-1
CDR3 length: 11
CDR3 DNA: TGCGCCAGCAGCTATCAAGAGACCCAGTACTTC
CDR3 protein: CASSYQETQYF

J gene: TRBJ1-3
clone size: NA
D gene: NA
V gene: TRBV28
CDR3 length: 15
CDR3 DNA: TGTGCCAGCAGTTTATCAAGGGAATCTGGAAACACCATATATTTT
CDR3 protein: CASSLSRESGNTIYF

J gene: TRBJ1-1
clone size: NA
D gene: NA
V gene: TRBV29-1
CDR3 length: 12
CDR3 DNA: TGCAGCGTTCACAGGGCTAACACTGAAGCTTTCTTT
CDR3 protein: CSVHRANTEAFF

J gene: TRBJ1-4
clone size: once
D gene: TRBD1
V gene: TRBV19
CDR3 length: 15
CDR3 DNA: TGTGCCAGTAGTCCAGGACAGGGGACTAATGAAAAACTGTTTTTT
CDR3 protein: CASSPGQGTNEKLFF

J gene: TRBJ2-3
clone size: NA
D gene: NA
V gene: TRBV5-1
CDR3 length: 16
CDR3 DNA: TGCGCCAGCAGCTTGGGCGGGGGCCCAATCACAGATACGCAGTATTTT
CDR3 protein: CASSLGGGPITDTQYF

J gene: TRBJ1-2
clone size: once
D gene: NA
V gene: TRBV4-3
CDR3 length: 16
CDR3 DNA: TGCGCCAGCAGCCAGTTCCCAGAGGACAGTGTGGGTGGCTACACCTTC
CDR3 protein: CASSQFPEDSVGGYTF

J gene: TRBJ2-5
clone size: NA
D gene: TRBD2
V gene: TRBV28
CDR3 length: 15
CDR3 DNA: TGTGCCAGCAGTTCTGGACTAGCGGGGTTAGAGACCCAGTACTTC
CDR3 protein: CASSSGLAGLETQYF

J gene: TRBJ2-3
clone size: NA
D gene: NA
V gene: TRBV4-3
CDR3 length: 16
CDR3 DNA: TGCGCCAGCAGCCAAGGGGCAGCGGCTAGCACAGATACGCAGTATTTT
CDR3 protein: CASSQGAAASTDTQYF

J gene: TRBJ2-1
clone size: NA
D gene: TRBD2
V gene: TRBV19
CDR3 length: 16
CDR3 DNA: TGTGCCAGTAGTCAAGGTTCGGGAGGGCCCTACAATGAGCAGTTCTTC
CDR3 protein: CASSQGSGGPYNEQFF

J gene: TRBJ1-1
clone size: NA
D gene: NA
V gene: TRBV6-5
CDR3 length: 13
CDR3 DNA: TGTGCCAGCAGTCAGACAGTCCAGATCCCCGCTTTCTTT
CDR3 protein: CASSQTVQIPAFF

J gene: TRBJ1-3
clone size: NA
D gene: TRBD1
V gene: TRBV30
CDR3 length: 14
CDR3 DNA: TGTGCCTGGAGCGCCCAGGGACAGAGAAACACCATATATTTT
CDR3 protein: CAWSAQGQRNTIYF

J gene: TRBJ1-1
clone size: NA
D gene: TRBD1
V gene: TRBV11-2
CDR3 length: 15
CDR3 DNA: TGTGCCAGCAGCTTATCACAGGGGAGCATCACTGAAGCTTTCTTT
CDR3 protein: CASSLSQGSITEAFF

J gene: TRBJ1-4
clone size: NA
D gene: TRBD1
V gene: TRBV5-4
CDR3 length: 16
CDR3 DNA: TGTGCCAGCAGCTTGGCCGAAAACAGGGGTAATGAAAAACTGTTTTTT
CDR3 protein: CASSLAENRGNEKLFF